This T cell receptor beta chain appears in the sequencing data of a study of siplizumab effects on memory and regulatory T cells. Overall study results and limits: Suppressive activity of Tregs proliferating in siplizumab cultures remained unconfirmed. Where siplizumab was present, mappable alloreactive CD4+ clones averaged around 70% Treg-derived, compared with 25% to 30% in controls.

The data were produced by immunoSEQ multiplex PCR, yet TCRdb's version contains in-frame clones alone and is incomplete. The sample holds approximately 75,000 clones; about 92% are singletons and the top ten take 5%. Comments on this clone: Its antigen is not identified.

Germline V lookup: CDR1 MNHEY, CDR2 SVGAGI. V gave up 0 bases and J gave up 6 bases, with 9 bases separating them. The CDR3 covers 14 residues. Sample: CD8+ T cells sorted from blood. This chain connects TRBV6-5 to TRBJ2-1; D is tentatively TRBD1 or TRBD2 (5 bases each). This sequence was found in a human donor in good health. This chain's CDR3 is CASSYSAGSNEQFF. The CDR3 DNA reads as TGTGCCAGCAGTTACTCGGCAGGGAGCAATGAGCAGTTCTTC.